The 21 T cell receptor beta chains reported below all come from one sample, sequenced in a study of tumor-infiltrating lymphocytes in primary liver carcinoma. TCR beta cDNA was prepared out of roughly 450 ng total RNA by means of a constant-region primer. For TCR beta, libraries were produced by three nested multiplex PCR rounds using slightly modified ARM-PCR. Primers for the first two PCR rounds were TRBV1-TRBV30 forward primers and a C-beta reverse primer (about 9 cycles per round). TCRdb recomputed calls from the multiplex PCR reads with MiXCR, one row per CDR3 protein. The data hold 300,000 to 350,000 distinct CDR3 sequences, with about 61% observed a single time. The blood RNA (from unsorted whole blood) was obtained, and germline DNA was also extracted. Sequencing used peripheral blood. The receptor source for this set is a man aged 35 to 55 with primary liver carcinoma and hepatitis B virus infection.

A word on this clonotype: A read error may be the cause here, since a much bigger clone is one base away. This chain uses TRBV7-9 with TRBJ2-1; TRBD1 aligns across 7 bases. From germline, CDR1 is SEHNR and CDR2 FQNEAQ (reference sequence). This CDR3 comprises 16 residues. The DNA of the CDR3 is TGTGCCGGCAGCTTAACCCGGGACAGTTTCTACAATGAGCAGTTCTTC. Encoded protein: CAGSLTRDSFYNEQFF.

Points on this clonotype: A read error may produce the germline difference seen at one junction end. The genes are TRBV11-2 and TRBJ2-1; D possibly corresponds to TRBD2 (5 bases). Germline CDR1 reads SGHAT; CDR2 reads FQNNGV. The CDR3 spans 17 residues. CDR3 sequence (DNA): TGTGCCAGTAGCTTCTCGACTATCTTCGGCTCCTACAATGAGCAGTTCTTC. This sequence encodes CASSFSTIFGSYNEQFF.

This clonotype appeared a few times. The DNA for the CDR3 is TGTGCCAGCAGCCAATCTGACAGCAATCAGCCCCAGCATTTT. Protein sequence: CASSQSDSNQPQHF. The rearrangement links TRBV14 to TRBJ1-5, with unresolved D. This CDR3 contains 14 residues. CDR1 is SGHDN and CDR2 is FVKESK in the germline V gene. V dropped 2 bases and J dropped 1 base, with 6 bases sitting between them.

On this clonotype: One end of the junction fails to match germline, which may point to a read error. V is TRBV11-1 and J is TRBJ2-5; D is unresolved. This CDR3 spans 15 amino acids. In germline, CDR1 is SGHAT, CDR2 FQDESV (reference sequence). The CDR3: CASSPGRGTKETRYF. The CDR3 coding sequence is TGTGCCAGCAGCCCAGGTCGCGGAACAAAAGAGACCCGGTACTTC.

For this clonotype: With a much larger clone just one base away, this may be a read error. The CDR3 DNA reads as TGTGCCAGCAGAAAAGTCGGGACTAGCTGGAATGAGCAGTTCTTC. Its protein is CASRKVGTSWNEQFF. The V and J genes are TRBV12-3 or TRBV12-4 and TRBJ2-1; 9 bases are a match to TRBD2. The CDR3 consists of 15 residues. Trimming removed 6 bases from V and 7 bases from J; junction bases left unmatched: 10.

A remark on this clonotype: A much larger clone sits a single nucleotide away, making a read error possible. CDR3 in amino acids: CASSQDMGQSYEQFF. The CDR3 DNA sequence: TGCGCCAGCAGCCAAGATATGGGACAGTCCTACGAGCAGTTCTTC. The chain links TRBV4-1 to TRBJ2-7; 7 nucleotides agree with TRBD1. With the DNA end fitting TRBJ2-1 better, the J assignment may be wrong. The CDR3 runs 15 residues. Germline V gives CDR1 MGHRA, CDR2 YSYEKL.

This chain uses TRBV11-2 with TRBJ2-3; possibly TRBD1 for D (6 bases). This CDR3 is 14 amino acids long. Trimming left V 0 bases short and J 6 bases short, with 10 bases between. CDR1 and CDR2 from the germline V gene are SGHAT and FQNNGV. CDR3 region: CASSLEGDTDTQYF. As DNA, the CDR3 is TGTGCCAGCAGCTTAGAAGGGGACACCGATACGCAGTATTTT.

CDR3 amino acids: CASSLELGVIPTEQFF. The DNA of the CDR3 is TGTGCCAGCAGCTTAGAACTTGGGGTTATTCCCACTGAGCAGTTCTTC. The chain carries TRBV11-2 and TRBJ2-1; the D is unclear. The CDR3 contains 16 residues. V lost 0 bases and J 9 bases, leaving 18 bases between the germline ends. Germline CDR1 reads SGHAT; CDR2 reads FQNNGV.

On this clonotype: A much larger clone lies one base from this, so it may be a read error. The conserved phenylalanine or tryptophan is not found at the CDR3 terminus, so this likely reflects a read error. The chain links TRBV6-5 to TRBJ1-6, with TRBD1 matching over 8 bases. Germline lookup yields CDR1 MNHEY and CDR2 SVGAGI. Trimming removed 4 bases from V and 9 bases from J; junction bases left unmatched: 8. There are 15 residues in the CDR3. CDR3 bases: TGTGCCAGCAGTTCCCCGACAGGGGCCGTTTCACCCCTCCACTGT. This codes for CASSSPTGAVSPLHC.

The genes are TRBV5-1 and TRBJ1-1; unclear D gene. The CDR3 contains 15 residues. Germline V gene data show CDR1 as SGHRS and CDR2 as YFSETQ. The V and J ends lost 1 base and 1 base respectively, with 11 bases between them. The CDR3 here is CASSLSGSTNTEAFF. The CDR3 DNA reads as TGCGCCAGCAGCTTGTCCGGGTCCACGAACACTGAAGCTTTCTTT. The full variable domain, its missing parts supplied by reference TRBV5-1 and TRBJ1-1, is KAGVTQTPRYLIKTRGQQVTLSCSPISGHRSVSWYQQTPGQGLQFLFEYFSETQRNKGNFPGRFSGRQFSNSRSEMNVSTLELGDSALYLCASSLSGSTNTEAFFGQGTRLTVV.

As regards this clonotype: A much larger clone sits a single nucleotide away, making a read error possible. V and J are TRBV6-5 and TRBJ1-2, with D possibly matching TRBD1 (5 bases). The CDR3 extends over 15 amino acids. Looked up from germline, CDR1 is MNHEY and CDR2 is SVGAGI. CDR3 sequence: CASSYSVQGSYSYTF. The CDR3 nucleotides read TGTGCCAGCAGTTACTCAGTCCAGGGCTCCTATAGCTACACCTTC.

The chain has TRBV2 and TRBJ1-6, with D unclear. Germline values: CDR1 SNHLY, CDR2 FYNNEI. V was cut by 8 bases and J by 10 bases, with 15 bases left in between. The CDR3 runs 13 residues. CDR3 amino acids: CASRTAASSPLHF. In DNA form, the CDR3 reads TGTGCCAGCCGAACCGCGGCATCCTCACCCCTCCACTTT. Variable domain in full (rest from reference TRBV2 and TRBJ1-6): EPEVTQTPSHQVTQMGQEVILRCVPISNHLYFYWYRQILGQKVEFLVSFYNNEISEKSEIFDDQFSVERPDGSNFTLKIRSTKLEDSAMYFCASRTAASSPLHFGNGTRLTVT.

About this clonotype itself: A read error may be the cause here, since a much bigger clone is one base away. The DNA is left out, because the CDR3 cannot be placed on it with certainty; the CDR3 is given as TCRdb lists it. The chain links TRBV29-1 to TRBJ2-5; the table's D gene call, TRBD1, was not cross checked with the DNA. The germline gives CDR1 SQVTM, CDR2 ANQGSEA. The CDR3 totals 11 residues, both ends included. CDR3: CSVATGTSRYF.

Note on this clonotype: This could be a read error, since a much larger clone is one nucleotide away. This sequence joins TRBV6-6 and TRBJ1-6; D possibly corresponds to TRBD1 (5 bases). Germline V gene sequence: CDR1 MNHNY, CDR2 SVGAGI (reference sequence). V lost 6 bases to trimming and J lost 9 bases, with 15 bases between them. The CDR3 is 14 residues long. The CDR3 DNA sequence: TGTGCCAGCAGGGGGACGGGTTTATGTTCACCCCTCCACTTT. It specifies CASRGTGLCSPLHF.

In regard to this clonotype: The junction does not match germline at one end; this may be a read error. For the CDR3, the DNA is TGTGCCAGTAGCTTAGACGGGGATGTGACCAACGTCCTGACTTTC. The encoded protein is CASSLDGDVTNVLTF. The chain carries TRBV11-2 and TRBJ2-6, with TRBD2 as a possible D gene (5 bases). CDR1 and CDR2 from the germline V gene are SGHAT and FQNNGV. The CDR3 has 15 amino acids.

On this clonotype: In this CDR3 the conserved last residue, phenylalanine or tryptophan, is missing, so a read error is likely. The V gene is TRBV11-2, the J gene TRBJ2-1, with TRBD2 as a possible D gene (6 bases). The CDR3 extends over 15 amino acids. V was trimmed by 5 bases and J by 5 bases, leaving 16 bases between them. Germline V lookup: CDR1 SGHAT, CDR2 FQNNGV. The chain's CDR3 is CASSKWTNGHNEQFS. CDR3 nucleotides: TGTGCCAGCAGCAAATGGACTAACGGTCACAATGAGCAGTTCTCC.

Details on this clonotype: One end of the junction varies from germline; a read error may be responsible. The chain couples TRBV6-2 or TRBV6-3 to TRBJ2-7, with D uncertain. The CDR3 contains 16 residues. Germline V gene data show CDR1 as MNHEY and CDR2 as SVGEGT. The DNA for the CDR3 is TGTGCCGGCAGTTTAAGCCGGAAGTGGGGCTCCTACGAGCAGTACTTC. Translated, it gives CAGSLSRKWGSYEQYF.

The DNA for the CDR3 is TGTGCCAGCGGCGGGACCAGCGGGAGCACCGGGGAGCTGTTTTTT. Protein sequence: CASGGTSGSTGELFF. V and J are TRBV11-2 and TRBJ2-2; 8 bases are shared with TRBD2. Germline CDR1 reads SGHAT; CDR2 reads FQNNGV. The ends lost 8 bases at V and 4 bases at J; junction bases unmatched: 9. CDR3 length equals 15 residues.

Comments on this clonotype: Mismatch with germline at one junction end may stem from a read error. The chain is built from TRBV4-1 and TRBJ1-1, with D possibly TRBD1 on 5 matching bases. CDR3 length: 15 amino acids. Germline CDR1 MGHRA, CDR2 YSYEKL. CDR3 bases: TGCGCCAGAAGCCAAGATCAGGGAATGAACACTGAAGCTTTCTTT. This sequence encodes CARSQDQGMNTEAFF.

The rearrangement links TRBV11-2 to TRBJ2-3; D might be TRBD1 (6 bases). V lost 9 bases to trimming and J lost 5 bases, with 18 bases between them. The germline gives CDR1 SGHAT, CDR2 FQNNGV. This CDR3 is built from 14 residues. The CDR3 region is CASAQTGLRDTQYF. For the CDR3, the DNA is TGTGCCAGTGCCCAGACAGGACTCAGAGATACGCAGTATTTT.

J is TRBJ2-2 and V is TRBV7-9; D call uncertain. From germline, CDR1 is SEHNR and CDR2 FQNEAQ (reference sequence). The CDR3 sequence is 13 residues long. V lost 1 base, J lost 6 bases, and 6 bases lay in between. CDR3 DNA: TGTGCCAGCAGCTTAGAATCTGCCGGGGAGCTGTTTTTT. This codes for CASSLESAGELFF.